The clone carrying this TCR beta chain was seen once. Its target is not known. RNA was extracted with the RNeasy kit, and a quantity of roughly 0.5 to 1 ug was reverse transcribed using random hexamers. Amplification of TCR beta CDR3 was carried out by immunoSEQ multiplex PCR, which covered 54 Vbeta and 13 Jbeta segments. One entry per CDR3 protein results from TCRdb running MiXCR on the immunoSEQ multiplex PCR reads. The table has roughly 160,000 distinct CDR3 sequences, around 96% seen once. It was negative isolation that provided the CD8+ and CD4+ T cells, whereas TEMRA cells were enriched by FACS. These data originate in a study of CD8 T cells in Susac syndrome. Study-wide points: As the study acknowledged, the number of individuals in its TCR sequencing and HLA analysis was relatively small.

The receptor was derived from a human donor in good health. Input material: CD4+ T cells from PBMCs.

The CDR3: CASSPTGENEQFF. CDR3 sequence (DNA): TGTGCCAGCAGCCCGACAGGGGAGAATGAGCAGTTCTTC. The rearrangement links TRBV7-9 to TRBJ2-1; 8 bases map to TRBD1. The CDR3 is 13 residues long. Germline values: CDR1 SEHNR, CDR2 FQNEAQ (reference sequence). Trimming took 5 bases from V and 7 from J; bases not matched to a gene: 4. Complete variable domain (other parts from reference TRBV7-9 and TRBJ2-1): DTGVSQNPRHKITKRGQNVTFRCDPISEHNRLYWYRQTLGQGPEFLTYFQNEAQLEKSRLLSDRFSAERPKGSFSTLEIQRTEQGDSAMYLCASSPTGENEQFFGPGTRLTVL.